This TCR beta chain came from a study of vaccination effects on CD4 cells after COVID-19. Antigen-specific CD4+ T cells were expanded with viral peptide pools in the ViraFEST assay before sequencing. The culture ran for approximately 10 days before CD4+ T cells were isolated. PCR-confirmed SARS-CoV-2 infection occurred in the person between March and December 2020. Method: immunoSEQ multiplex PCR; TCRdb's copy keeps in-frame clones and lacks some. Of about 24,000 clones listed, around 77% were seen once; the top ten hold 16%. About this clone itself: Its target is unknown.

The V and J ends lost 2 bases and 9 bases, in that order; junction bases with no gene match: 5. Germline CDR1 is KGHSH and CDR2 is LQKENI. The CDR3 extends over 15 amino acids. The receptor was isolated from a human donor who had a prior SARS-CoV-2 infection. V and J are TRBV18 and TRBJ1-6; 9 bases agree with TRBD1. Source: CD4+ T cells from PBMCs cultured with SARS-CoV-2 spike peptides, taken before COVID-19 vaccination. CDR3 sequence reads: CASSPIPGQGSPLHF. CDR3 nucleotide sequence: TGTGCCAGCTCACCAATCCCGGGACAGGGTTCACCCCTCCACTTT.